The 7 T cell receptor beta chains below all came from one sample that was sequenced in a study of vaccination effects on CD4 cells after COVID-19. The table came from immunoSEQ multiplex PCR; TCRdb's copy has only in-frame clones and leaves some out. The repertoire holds more than 65,000 clones, with around 80% as singletons. Antigen-specific CD4+ T cells were first expanded with viral peptide pools by the ViraFEST assay and only then sequenced. After roughly eleven days in culture, the CD4+ T cells were isolated. All participants had two doses of either the BNT162b2 or mRNA-1273 vaccine. For these TCRs, the target antigens are not known. This sample comprised CD4+ T cells from PBMCs cultured with HCoV-229E spike peptides, obtained after COVID-19 vaccination. The source of these receptors is a human donor who received a COVID-19 vaccine.

About this clone: The junction does not match germline at one end; this may be a read error. In nucleotides, the CDR3 is TGTGCCAACTCACGACAGAGCCTAGGAACCACCATATATTTT. It translates to CANSRQSLGTTIYF. The V and J genes are TRBV7-9 and TRBJ1-3, with TRBD1 as a possible D gene (5 bases). The CDR3 contains 14 residues. The germline V gene encodes CDR1 SEHNR and CDR2 FQNEAQ (reference sequence).

This clone was found a few times. This chain joins TRBV7-8 and TRBJ2-1, with 7 positions matching TRBD2. The CDR3 loop spans 16 amino acids. With 1 base clipped from V and 8 bases from J, the junction kept 11 bases outside the gene matches. Germline loops: CDR1 SGHVS, CDR2 FQNEAQ. The CDR3 bases are TGTGCCAGCAGCTTAGGTCAAGGCGGGGGTATCCATGAGCAGTTCTTC. This gives the protein CASSLGQGGGIHEQFF.

Only a few counts were recorded for this clone. This chain uses TRBV5-1 with TRBJ2-2; D is perhaps TRBD1 (6 bases). The CDR3 has 17 amino acids. V lost 2 bases and J 7 bases, leaving 21 bases between the germline ends. Per the germline V gene, CDR1 is SGHRS and CDR2 is YFSETQ. CDR3 bases: TGCGCCAGCAGCTTAAGGGGATCCCCCCAGGGGAGCGGGGAGCTGTTTTTT. Protein product: CASSLRGSPQGSGELFF.

The sample holds a few counts of this clone. The chain employs TRBV7-2 and TRBJ1-6; 7 nucleotides align to TRBD1. The J segment lost 10 bases and the V segment lost 6 bases, leaving 12 bases of the junction unmatched. Germline loops: CDR1 SGHTA, CDR2 FQGNSA. CDR3 size: 15 residues. Here the CDR3 reads CASSQGGQGSSPLHF. The DNA of the CDR3 is TGTGCCAGCAGTCAGGGGGGGCAGGGATCGTCACCCCTCCACTTT. The full variable domain, completed using reference TRBV7-2 and TRBJ1-6, is GAGVSQSPSNKVTEKGKDVELRCDPISGHTALYWYRQSLGQGLEFLIYFQGNSAPDKSGLPSDRFSAERTGGSVSTLTIQRTQQEDSAVYLCASSQGGQGSSPLHFGNGTRLTVT.

The chain joins TRBV5-4 to TRBJ1-1; TRBD1 aligns across 7 bases. The CDR3 loop spans 15 amino acids. The germline V gene has CDR1 SGHNT and CDR2 YYREEE (reference sequence). J lost 5 bases, V lost 4 bases, and 11 bases had no gene match. CDR3 nucleotides: TGTGCCAGCAGCGTTAAACAGGGGAGGGATACTGAAGCTTTCTTT. Translating gives CASSVKQGRDTEAFF.

This sequence joins TRBV6-5 and TRBJ2-5, with TRBD2 identical over 8 bases. The V gene's germline CDR1 is MNHEY and CDR2 SVGAGI. The CDR3 is 13 residues long. V trimming: 7 bases; J trimming: 4 bases; junction bases outside the gene matches: 5. The CDR3 bases are TGTGCCAGCACAAACGGGGGGGGAGAGACCCAGTACTTC. Protein: CASTNGGGETQYF.

The chain uses TRBV6-2 or TRBV6-3 and TRBJ1-5, with D tentatively TRBD1 (5 bases). Between the trimmed V and J ends, which lost 4 bases and 7 bases, there was a span of 14 bases. The CDR3 extends over 14 amino acids. Germline loops: CDR1 MNHEY, CDR2 SVGEGT. The CDR3 region is CASSLQGGNQPQHF. In DNA, the CDR3 is TGTGCCAGCAGTTTGCAGGGCGGGAACCAGCCCCAGCATTTT.